This entry lists 17 T cell receptor beta chains sequenced from one sample in a study of T cells in Graves' hyperthyroidism and ophthalmopathy. Researchers amplified the TCR beta CDR3 regions from RNA transcripts. The primer set for the first-round RT-PCR of the TCR CDR3 was HTBI. Using its own MiXCR run on the multiplex PCR reads, TCRdb lists one record per CDR3 protein. This sample has 300,000 to 350,000 distinct CDR3 sequences; 21% occur once, and the top ten carry 50%. Sequencing was performed on blood. The receptor set was obtained from a woman in her forties or fifties with Graves' hyperthyroidism.

The sample holds a few counts of this clonotype. The J gene is TRBJ1-6, the V gene TRBV27; D is perhaps TRBD1 (5 bases). Germline-derived CDR1 and CDR2 are MNHEY and SMNVEV (reference sequence). The CDR3 consists of 12 residues. Trimming removed 4 bases at V and 15 bases at J, with 13 bases between. In DNA form, the CDR3 reads TGTGCCAGCAGTTCCGGGGGGAATCACCTCCACTTT. As protein: CASSSGGNHLHF.

The rearrangement uses TRBV10-3 and TRBJ1-4, with 7 bases aligning to TRBD1. CDR1 is ENHRY, CDR2 SYGVKD, per germline. The CDR3 contains 13 residues. V lost 2 bases and J lost 11; bases outside the gene matches: 5. CDR3 protein: CAISEDRAKKLFF. In nucleotides, the CDR3 is TGTGCCATCAGTGAGGACAGGGCCAAGAAACTGTTTTTT.

This clonotype was detected only a few times. The chain is built from TRBV6-1 and TRBJ2-5; 7 nucleotides match TRBD1. Germline CDR1 reads MNHNS; CDR2 reads SASEGT. This CDR3 has 12 amino acids. V was clipped by 8 bases and J by 5 bases; unmatched bases: 5. CDR3 bases: TGTGCCAGCGGCGACAGGGCCGAGACCCAGTACTTC. Amino acid sequence: CASGDRAETQYF.

V gene TRBV28 combines with J gene TRBJ1-4; TRBD1 aligns across 8 bases. The J segment lost 6 bases and the V segment lost 5 bases, leaving 5 bases of the junction unmatched. In germline, CDR1 is MDHEN, CDR2 SYDVKM. CDR3 length: 14 residues. CDR3 nucleotides: TGTGCCAGCAGTCCGGACAGGGTCGATGAAAAACTGTTTTTT. Translation: CASSPDRVDEKLFF. Based on the CDR3 plus reference TRBV28 and TRBJ1-4, the full variable domain is DVKVTQSSRYLVKRTGEKVFLECVQDMDHENMFWYRQDPGLGLRLIYFSYDVKMKEKGDIPEGYSVSREKKERFSLILESASTNQTSMYLCASSPDRVDEKLFFGSGTQLSVL.

CDR3 coding DNA: TGTGCCAGCAGGGAACAGGGGGCCGGTGAAAAACTGTTTTTT. Its protein product is CASREQGAGEKLFF. The chain recombines TRBV6-1 with TRBJ1-4; 9 bases align to TRBD1. CDR3 length equals 14 residues. With 6 bases clipped from V and 7 bases from J, the junction kept 6 bases outside the gene matches. Germline CDR1 and CDR2: MNHNS and SASEGT.

This clonotype was seen ten or more times. This chain connects TRBV6-5 to TRBJ2-7; 7 bases map to TRBD2. The CDR3 consists of 15 residues. Germline assignment: CDR1 MNHEY and CDR2 SVGAGI. Germline trimming cut 0 bases from V and 3 bases from J; bases unmatched to any gene: 5. CDR3 in amino acids: CASSYSRGLIYEQYF. The DNA of the CDR3 is TGTGCCAGCAGTTACTCGAGGGGACTAATCTACGAGCAGTACTTC.

This clonotype was observed at least ten times. The chain couples TRBV13 to TRBJ2-1; 11 bases agree with TRBD2. The CDR3 consists of 15 residues. V lost 4 bases and J lost 8; bases outside the gene matches: 7. Germline CDR1 PRHDT, CDR2 FYEKMQ (reference sequence). CDR3 in amino acids: CASSSSGGPSDEQFF. CDR3 bases: TGTGCCAGCAGCTCTAGCGGGGGGCCATCGGATGAGCAGTTCTTC. The full variable domain, completed using reference TRBV13 and TRBJ2-1, is AAGVIQSPRHLIKEKRETATLKCYPIPRHDTVYWYQQGPGQDPQFLISFYEKMQSDKGSIPDRFSAQQFSDYHSELNMSSLELGDSALYFCASSSSGGPSDEQFFGPGTRLTVL.

This clonotype has a single count. A much more abundant neighbour one base away suggests this may be a read error. The chain recombines TRBV24-1 with TRBJ1-2, with no clear D. Per the germline V gene, CDR1 is KGHDR and CDR2 is SFDVKD. The CDR3 is 14 amino acids. The CDR3 sequence is CAASDSRWDYGYTF. CDR3 coding DNA: TGTGCCGCCAGTGATTCGCGGTGGGACTATGGCTACACCTTC.

This clonotype was seen a few times. The chain joins TRBV27 to TRBJ2-1, with 10 bases identical to TRBD2. J lost 6 bases, V lost 6 bases, and 8 bases had no gene match. Germline CDR1 and CDR2: MNHEY and SMNVEV (reference sequence). The CDR3 is 15 amino acids. The CDR3 here is CASRPSGGASNEQFF. The CDR3 DNA sequence: TGTGCCAGCAGACCGAGCGGGGGGGCCTCCAATGAGCAGTTCTTC.

Comment on this clonotype: The DNA is left out, because the CDR3 cannot be placed on it with certainty; the CDR3 is given as TCRdb lists it. The J gene is TRBJ2-5, the V gene TRBV6-5; the table's D gene call, TRBD1, was not cross checked with the DNA. Per the germline V gene, CDR1 is MNHEY and CDR2 is SVGAGI. From its first to its last residue, the CDR3 has 15 amino acids. The CDR3 loop is CASSSVGSGAARGYF.

The sample holds many counts of this clonotype. The CDR3 loop is CASSFYRASIPYEQYF. The CDR3 DNA reads as TGTGCCAGCAGTTTTTATCGGGCTAGCATTCCCTACGAGCAGTACTTC. The V gene is TRBV27, the J gene TRBJ2-7, with D possibly TRBD2 on 5 matching bases. Germline-derived CDR1 and CDR2 are MNHEY and SMNVEV (reference sequence). The length of the CDR3 is 16 residues. Trimming pared 3 bases from V and 2 bases from J, leaving 17 bases between.

This clonotype was seen many times. The gene calls are TRBV20-1 and TRBJ2-1, with TRBD2 identical over 12 bases. Germline V CDR1 and CDR2: DFQATT, SNEGSKA (reference sequence). V was clipped by 5 bases and J by 7 bases; unmatched bases: 3. CDR3 length: 13 residues. For the CDR3, the DNA is TGCAGTGCTGATGGACTAGCGGGGAATGAGCAGTTCTTC. As protein: CSADGLAGNEQFF.

This clonotype was counted only a few times. This chain connects TRBV11-1 to TRBJ1-3; D call uncertain. CDR1 and CDR2 from the germline V gene are SGHAT and FQDESV (reference sequence). Between the trimmed V and J ends, which lost 3 bases and 2 bases, there was a span of 11 bases. The CDR3 is 15 residues long. DNA of the CDR3: TGTGCCAGCAGCTTCCGATCGCTTACTGGAAACACCATATATTTT. Amino acid sequence: CASSFRSLTGNTIYF. Variable domain in full (rest from reference TRBV11-1 and TRBJ1-3): EAEVAQSPRYKITEKSQAVAFWCDPISGHATLYWYRQILGQGPELLVQFQDESVVDDSQLPKDRFSAERLKGVDSTLKIQPAELGDSAMYLCASSFRSLTGNTIYFGEGSWLTVV.

This clonotype showed up many times. The chain is built from TRBV20-1 and TRBJ2-3; TRBD1 agrees at 10 bases. J lost 0 bases, V lost 6 bases, and 9 bases had no gene match. The CDR3 extends over 16 amino acids. The germline V gene has CDR1 DFQATT and CDR2 SNEGSKA (reference sequence). CDR3 residues: CSAGDRGPSSTDTQYF. The CDR3 nucleotides read TGCAGTGCGGGGGACAGGGGTCCCTCTAGCACAGATACGCAGTATTTT.

This clonotype was picked up many times. V and J are TRBV3-1 and TRBJ1-6, with D maybe TRBD1 (6 bases). CDR1 and CDR2 (germline): LGHDT, YNNKEL (reference sequence). CDR3 length: 17 residues. V lost 0 bases and J lost 8, with 17 bases in between. The CDR3 sequence: CASSQEGTPTEDSPLHF. The DNA for the CDR3 is TGTGCCAGCAGCCAAGAAGGGACACCAACTGAGGATTCACCCCTCCACTTT.

This clonotype was counted only a few times. The chain joins TRBV6-5 to TRBJ1-5, with D maybe TRBD1 (5 bases). Trimming shortened V by 2 bases and J by 0 bases, and 17 bases separated the two germline ends. The germline CDR1 and CDR2 sequences are MNHEY and SVGAGI. The CDR3 totals 18 residues. The CDR3 loop is CASSYGDPTGYSNQPQHF. The CDR3 DNA follows: TGTGCCAGCAGTTACGGGGACCCCACCGGCTATAGCAATCAGCCCCAGCATTTT.

This clonotype was seen ten or more times. The rearrangement uses TRBV30 and TRBJ2-7; weak D call: TRBD1 (5 bases). In germline, CDR1 is GTSNPN, CDR2 SVGIG (reference sequence). V lost 3 bases to trimming and J lost 1 base, with 7 bases between them. The CDR3 covers 12 residues. The CDR3 protein is CAWRTVSYEQYF. In DNA form, the CDR3 reads TGTGCCTGGAGGACAGTTTCCTACGAGCAGTACTTC.